Below are 17 T cell receptor beta chains sequenced from a single sample in a study of metastatic and nonmetastatic thyroid tumors. Thyroid surgery had not been preceded by any treatment in any patient. TCRdb re-analyzed the PCR reads using MiXCR. Among over 30,000 clones listed, 6% to 9.5% were seen once. The sequenced material came from blood. The receptors come from a female donor with papillary thyroid cancer or a benign thyroid nodule (not recorded which). Some clones in this sample may be carry-over from other donors' samples.

This clone was recorded at least ten times. The genes are TRBV20-1 and TRBJ2-1, with TRBD1 as a possible D gene (6 bases). The CDR3 length is 20 residues. Germline CDR1 DFQATT, CDR2 SNEGSKA (reference sequence). V was trimmed by 2 bases and J by 6 bases, leaving 32 bases between them. CDR3 sequence: CSARSRRGFLAERDRNEQFF. The CDR3 DNA reads as TGCAGTGCTAGAAGCCGCAGGGGATTTCTTGCCGAGCGCGACCGCAATGAGCAGTTCTTC.

About this clone itself: With a much larger clone just one base away, this may be a read error. The V call is TRBV20-1, the J call TRBJ2-7; no clear D. Germline lookup yields CDR1 DFQATT and CDR2 SNEGSKA (reference sequence). This CDR3 is 14 amino acids long. The germline V and J ends were trimmed by 7 bases and 11 bases, with 27 bases remaining between them. The CDR3 coding sequence is TGCAGTGTTGTCGGAGACTCCCAAGGAAGAGAGGAGTACTTC. The encoded protein is CSVVGDSQGREEYF.

In its sample, this clone was seen a few times. A much larger clone lies a single base off, so this may be a read error. The sample holds other DNA sequences that translate to the same CDR3. The rearrangement joins TRBV10-1 to TRBJ2-1; D might be TRBD1 (5 bases). This CDR3 comprises 16 residues. CDR1 WNHNN and CDR2 SYGVQD come from the germline V gene (reference sequence). This chain's CDR3 is CASSESWGSNYNEQFF. In nucleotides, the CDR3 is TGCGCCAGCAGTGAGTCTTGGGGCTCGAACTACAATGAGCAGTTCTTT.

This clone was seen ten or more times. J is TRBJ1-3 and V is TRBV7-2; no clear D gene. This CDR3 is built from 15 residues. In germline, CDR1 is SGHTA, CDR2 FQGNSA. Trimming shortened V by 4 bases and J by 2 bases, and 12 bases separated the two germline ends. The CDR3 sequence is CASSSSSGAGNTIYF. The CDR3 nucleotides read TGTGCCAGCAGCTCATCATCCGGGGCTGGAAACACCATATATTTT.

This clone showed up many times. The chain links TRBV27 to TRBJ2-3; 7 nucleotides align to TRBD1. The CDR3 spans 14 residues. The germline gives CDR1 MNHEY, CDR2 SMNVEV (reference sequence). The V and J ends lost 5 bases and 6 bases, in that order; junction bases with no gene match: 8. The DNA for the CDR3 is TGTGCCAGCAGTCCCTGGGACAGTCGGGATACGCAGTATTTT. Protein sequence: CASSPWDSRDTQYF.

This clone appeared many times. V is TRBV30 and J is TRBJ1-1; D is unclear. V shed 0 bases and J shed 5 bases, with 4 bases lying between them. The CDR3 totals 11 residues. Germline V gives CDR1 GTSNPN, CDR2 SVGIG (reference sequence). Here the CDR3 reads CAWSVHTEAFF. For the CDR3, the DNA is TGTGCCTGGAGTGTACATACTGAAGCTTTCTTT.

This clone was picked up a small number of times. The V and J genes are TRBV6-2 or TRBV6-3 and TRBJ2-6; D gene unclear. V lost 2 bases and J lost 1, with 6 bases in between. The CDR3 is 15 residues long. Germline values: CDR1 MNHEY, CDR2 SVGEGT. The CDR3, as DNA: TGTGCCAGCAGTTACGGTAGTTCTGGGGCCAACGTCCTGACTTTC. Protein sequence: CASSYGSSGANVLTF.

This clone was detected many times. The chain carries TRBV6-2 or TRBV6-3 and TRBJ2-5; 8 bases agree with TRBD1. From germline, CDR1 is MNHEY and CDR2 SVGEGT. The J segment lost 5 bases and the V segment lost 2 bases, leaving 7 bases of the junction unmatched. The CDR3 has 15 residues. The CDR3 sequence: CASSYRRTGKETQYF. CDR3 nucleotides: TGTGCCAGCAGTTACAGGAGGACAGGGAAGGAGACCCAGTACTTC.

This clone was seen repeatedly, ten times or more. This chain connects TRBV2 to TRBJ2-7, with 11 bases aligning to TRBD1. There are 13 residues in the CDR3. V was pared by 6 bases and J by 2 bases, with 0 bases of the junction left unmatched. CDR1 and CDR2 (germline): SNHLY, FYNNEI. CDR3 nucleotides: TGTGCCAGCAGGGGACAGGGGGCCTACGAGCAGTACTTC. This encodes CASRGQGAYEQYF.

This clone appeared many times. This chain joins TRBV20-1 and TRBJ2-5; 7 positions agree with TRBD1. The germline CDR1 and CDR2 sequences are DFQATT and SNEGSKA (reference sequence). The CDR3 consists of 15 residues. J was trimmed by 5 bases and V by 1 base; bases with no gene match: 10. This chain's CDR3 is CSARGRQGLSETQYF. CDR3 DNA sequence: TGCAGTGCTAGAGGCCGACAGGGTTTATCGGAGACCCAGTACTTC.

This clone was seen repeatedly, ten times or more. The genes are TRBV3-1 and TRBJ2-3; D gene unclear. V shed 1 base and J shed 8 bases, with 7 bases lying between them. This CDR3 is 12 amino acids long. The V gene's germline CDR1 is LGHDT and CDR2 YNNKEL (reference sequence). CDR3 amino acids: CASSQGLGTQYF. Written as DNA, the CDR3 is TGTGCCAGCAGCCAAGGGCTAGGTACGCAGTATTTT.

This clone has ten or more counts. This same CDR3 is encoded by further DNA sequences in the sample. V usage is TRBV30 and J usage is TRBJ1-4; weak D call: TRBD1 (5 bases). The CDR3 loop spans 13 amino acids. The V and J ends lost 5 bases and 5 bases respectively, with 12 bases between them. The germline CDR1 and CDR2 sequences are GTSNPN and SVGIG (reference sequence). For the CDR3, the DNA is TGTGCCTGGGAAATGGGACGAAATGAAAAACTGTTTTTT. Its translation is CAWEMGRNEKLFF.

This clone came up many times. The junction departs from the called germline gene at one end, perhaps through a read error. V gene TRBV7-7 combines with J gene TRBJ2-7; TRBD1 aligns across 8 bases. This CDR3 spans 15 amino acids. The germline V gene has CDR1 SSHAT and CDR2 FNYEAQ (reference sequence). The CDR3 loop is CASTLGGQATYEQYF. CDR3 sequence (DNA): TGTGCTAGCACCTTAGGGGGACAGGCCACCTACGAGCAGTACTTC.

This clone showed up many times. The chain links TRBV24-1 to TRBJ2-5, with 7 bases fitting TRBD2. V trimming: 9 bases; J trimming: 7 bases; junction bases outside the gene matches: 7. The CDR3 contains 12 residues. The germline V gene has CDR1 KGHDR and CDR2 SFDVKD. CDR3 bases: TGTGCCACCTCACGGTCGGGGGGGACCCAGTACTTC. Amino acids: CATSRSGGTQYF.

In its sample, this clone was seen many times. Other DNA variants within this sample encode the same CDR3. This chain connects TRBV2 to TRBJ1-1, with no clear D. The CDR3 sequence is 15 residues long. CDR1 SNHLY and CDR2 FYNNEI come from the germline V gene. Trimming took off 6 bases at V and 2 bases at J, with 16 bases between the two ends. CDR3 residues: CASRFRRGSNTEAFF. DNA for the CDR3: TGTGCCAGCAGATTCAGGCGCGGGAGTAACACTGAAGCTTTCTTT.

This clone was picked up many times. The chain combines TRBV5-1 with TRBJ2-1; 8 bases are shared with TRBD2. This CDR3 region has 15 residues. Germline CDR1 and CDR2: SGHRS and YFSETQ. The V gene end was trimmed by 0 bases and the J gene end by 4 bases; junction bases not matched to a gene: 3. CDR3 protein: CASSLGSSGYNEQFF. The DNA of the CDR3 is TGCGCCAGCAGCTTGGGTTCTAGCGGGTACAATGAGCAGTTCTTC. The variable domain in full, with the rest retrieved from reference TRBV5-1 and TRBJ2-1, is KAGVTQTPRYLIKTRGQQVTLSCSPISGHRSVSWYQQTPGQGLQFLFEYFSETQRNKGNFPGRFSGRQFSNSRSEMNVSTLELGDSALYLCASSLGSSGYNEQFFGPGTRLTVL.

This clone has a handful of counts. A much larger clone lies a single base off, so this may be a read error. V and J are TRBV6-2 or TRBV6-3 and TRBJ2-5; either TRBD1 or TRBD2 may fit D (5 bases each). CDR1 and CDR2 from the germline V gene are MNHEY and SVGEGT. This CDR3 comprises 14 residues. In nucleotides, the CDR3 is TGTGCCAGCAGTTACACGAGGGGACGTGAGAACCAGTACTTC. Amino acid sequence: CASSYTRGRENQYF.